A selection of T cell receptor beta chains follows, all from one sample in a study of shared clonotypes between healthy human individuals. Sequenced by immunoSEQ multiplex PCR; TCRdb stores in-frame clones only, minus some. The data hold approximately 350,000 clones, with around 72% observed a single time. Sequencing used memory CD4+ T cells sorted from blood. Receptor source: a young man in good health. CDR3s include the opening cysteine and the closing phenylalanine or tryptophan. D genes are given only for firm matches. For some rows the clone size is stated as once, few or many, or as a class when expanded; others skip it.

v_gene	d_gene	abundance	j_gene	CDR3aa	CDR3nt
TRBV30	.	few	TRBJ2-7	CAWSEAMATYEQYF	TGTGCCTGGAGTGAAGCGATGGCTACCTACGAGCAGTACTTC
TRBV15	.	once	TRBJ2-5	CATSLYVLGTRMRETQYF	TGTGCCACCAGCCTATACGTCCTCGGGACACGGATGCGGGAGACCCAGTACTTC
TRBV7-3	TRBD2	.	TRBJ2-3	CASSLIGLAGDTQYF	TGTGCCAGCAGCTTAATCGGACTAGCTGGAGATACGCAGTATTTT
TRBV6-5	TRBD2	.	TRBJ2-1	CASSSVRTSGRGQFF	TGTGCCAGCAGTTCAGTTCGGACTAGCGGGAGGGGGCAGTTCTTC
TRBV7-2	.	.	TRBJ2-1	CASSLRVSEQFF	TGTGCCAGCAGCCTCCGGGTTAGTGAGCAGTTCTTC
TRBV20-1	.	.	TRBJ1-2	CSAGWDYGYTF	TGCAGTGCTGGATGGGACTATGGCTACACCTTC
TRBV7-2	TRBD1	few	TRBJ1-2	CASSSGQGYGYTF	TGTGCCAGCAGCTCGGGACAGGGGTATGGCTACACCTTC
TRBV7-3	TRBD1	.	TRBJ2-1	CASSLSGQGADEQFF	TGTGCCAGCAGCTTATCCGGACAGGGTGCGGATGAGCAGTTCTTC
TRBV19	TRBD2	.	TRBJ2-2	CASNQMGLANTGELFF	TGTGCCAGTAACCAAATGGGACTAGCGAACACCGGGGAGCTGTTTTTT
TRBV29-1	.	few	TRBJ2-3	CSVWRAPTDTQYF	TGCAGCGTCTGGAGGGCCCCCACAGATACGCAGTATTTT
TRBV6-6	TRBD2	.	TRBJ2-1	CASSPGLALNEQFF	TGTGCCAGCAGTCCTGGACTAGCGCTCAATGAGCAGTTCTTC
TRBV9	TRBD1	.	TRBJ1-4	CASSVWTGDNEKLFF	TGTGCCAGCAGCGTTTGGACAGGGGATAATGAAAAACTGTTTTTT
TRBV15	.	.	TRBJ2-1	CATSRDRHGYNEQFF	TGTGCCACCAGCAGAGATCGGCACGGCTACAATGAGCAGTTCTTC
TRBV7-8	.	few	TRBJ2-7	CASSWDNGAYEQYF	TGTGCCAGCAGTTGGGACAACGGGGCCTACGAGCAGTACTTC
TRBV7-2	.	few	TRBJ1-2	CASSLVRGDGYTF	TGTGCCAGCAGCTTAGTTCGCGGAGATGGCTACACCTTC
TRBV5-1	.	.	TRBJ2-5	CASSLTLETQYF	TGCGCCAGCAGCTTAACCCTAGAGACCCAGTACTTC
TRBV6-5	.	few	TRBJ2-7	CASSNPQGAYEQYF	TGTGCCAGCAGCAACCCCCAGGGAGCCTACGAGCAGTACTTC
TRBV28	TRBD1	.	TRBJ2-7	CASSPGQGARYEQYF	TGTGCCAGCAGCCCGGGACAGGGGGCGCGCTACGAGCAGTACTTC
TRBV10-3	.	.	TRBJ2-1	CAISQANNEQFF	TGTGCCATCAGTCAGGCGAACAATGAGCAGTTCTTC
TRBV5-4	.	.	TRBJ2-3	CASSFRDPSWDTQYF	TGTGCCAGCAGCTTCCGGGACCCAAGCTGGGATACGCAGTATTTT
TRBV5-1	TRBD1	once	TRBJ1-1	CASSKGQNLNTEAFF	TGCGCCAGCAGCAAGGGACAGAACTTGAACACTGAAGCTTTCTTT
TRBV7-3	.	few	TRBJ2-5	CASSFLGGKPETQYF	TGTGCCAGCAGCTTTTTGGGGGGCAAACCAGAGACCCAGTACTTC
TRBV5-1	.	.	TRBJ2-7	CASSLEGVAYEQYF	TGCGCCAGCAGCTTGGAGGGGGTTGCTTACGAGCAGTACTTC
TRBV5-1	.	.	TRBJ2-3	CAGSYGVRDTQYF	TGCGCCGGCAGCTATGGAGTGAGAGATACGCAGTATTTT
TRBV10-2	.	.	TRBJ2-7	CASSEWGPRYEQYF	TGCGCCAGCAGTGAGTGGGGACCGCGCTACGAGCAGTACTTC
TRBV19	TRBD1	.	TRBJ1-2	CASSMDREVGYTF	TGTGCCAGTAGCATGGACAGGGAGGTAGGCTACACCTTC
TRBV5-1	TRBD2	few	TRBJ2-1	CASSGGLAAYNEQFF	TGCGCCAGCAGCGGTGGACTAGCGGCCTACAATGAGCAGTTCTTC
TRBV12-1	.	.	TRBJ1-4	CASSLTESNEKLFF	TGTGCCAGCAGCCTCACAGAGAGTAATGAAAAACTGTTTTTT
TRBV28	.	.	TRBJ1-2	CASSLRQGAYGYTF	TGTGCCAGCAGTTTGCGCCAGGGCGCATATGGCTACACCTTC
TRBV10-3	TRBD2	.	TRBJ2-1	CAISESKATPTSGDYNEQFF	TGTGCCATCAGTGAGTCGAAGGCCACCCCGACTAGCGGGGACTACAATGAGCAGTTCTTC
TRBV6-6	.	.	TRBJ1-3	CASSYSLSSGNTIYF	TGTGCCAGCAGTTACTCGCTGAGCTCTGGAAACACCATATATTTT
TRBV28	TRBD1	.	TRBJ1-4	CARGTGNEKLFF	TGTGCCAGAGGGACAGGTAATGAAAAACTGTTTTTT
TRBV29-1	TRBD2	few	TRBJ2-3	CSVVGGLAGGSTDTQYF	TGCAGCGTTGTCGGGGGACTAGCGGGAGGGAGCACAGATACGCAGTATTTT
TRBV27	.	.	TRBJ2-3	CASSLRLGSDTQYF	TGTGCCAGCAGTCTAAGACTAGGCTCAGATACGCAGTATTTT
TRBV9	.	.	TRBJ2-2	CASSVRSTNTGELFF	TGTGCCAGCAGCGTCCGCTCGACCAACACCGGGGAGCTGTTTTTT
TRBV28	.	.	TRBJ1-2	CASSFPQGQGYGYTF	TGTGCCAGCAGTTTCCCTCAGGGGCAAGGCTATGGCTACACCTTC
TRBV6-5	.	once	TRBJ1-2	CASSYDLGSGYTF	TGTGCCAGCAGTTACGACCTCGGGAGTGGCTACACCTTC
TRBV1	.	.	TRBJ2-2	CTSSQASSGREAGELFF	TGCACCAGCAGCCAAGCGTCTAGCGGGAGGGAGGCCGGGGAGCTGTTTTTT
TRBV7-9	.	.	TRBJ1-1	CASSPHGGHTEAFF	TGTGCCAGCAGCCCCCATGGGGGCCACACTGAAGCTTTCTTT
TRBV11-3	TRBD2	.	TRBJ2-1	CASSRTSAYNEQFF	TGTGCCAGCAGCCGGACTAGCGCCTACAATGAGCAGTTCTTC
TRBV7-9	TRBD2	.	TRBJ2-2	CASPGKREYTGELFF	TGTGCCAGCCCTGGGAAGCGGGAGTACACCGGGGAGCTGTTTTTT
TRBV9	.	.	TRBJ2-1	CASSVGGSASYNEQFF	TGTGCCAGCAGCGTAGGAGGGTCGGCTTCCTACAATGAGCAGTTCTTC
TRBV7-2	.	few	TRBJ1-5	CASSLDNIYQPQHF	TGTGCCAGCAGCTTAGATAACATCTATCAGCCCCAGCATTTT
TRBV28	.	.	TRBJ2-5	CASSLTQETQYF	TGTGCCAGCAGTTTAACTCAAGAGACCCAGTACTTC
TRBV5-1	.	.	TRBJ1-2	CASSLATDTNYGYTF	TGCGCCAGCAGCTTGGCCACAGACACTAACTATGGCTACACCTTC
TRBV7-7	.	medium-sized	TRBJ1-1	CASSPNVGGTEAFF	TGTGCCAGCAGCCCAAATGTGGGTGGCACTGAAGCTTTCTTT
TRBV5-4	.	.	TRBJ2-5	CASSLDRQETQYF	TGTGCCAGCAGCTTGGACCGGCAAGAGACCCAGTACTTC
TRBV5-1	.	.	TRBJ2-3	CASSSRAPELDTQYF	TGCGCCAGCAGCTCCCGGGCACCGGAGTTAGATACGCAGTATTTT
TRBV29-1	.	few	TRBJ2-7	CSVVLQLGEQYF	TGCAGCGTTGTCCTCCAACTAGGGGAGCAGTACTTC
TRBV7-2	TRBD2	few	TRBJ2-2	CASSPTSGNTGELFF	TGTGCCAGCAGCCCCACTAGCGGAAACACCGGGGAGCTGTTTTTT
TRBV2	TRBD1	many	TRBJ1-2	CASSWDSSYGYTF	TGTGCCAGCAGTTGGGACAGCTCTTATGGCTACACCTTC
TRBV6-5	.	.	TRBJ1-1	CASSYTLGVGTEAFF	TGTGCCAGCAGTTATACGTTGGGAGTCGGAACTGAAGCTTTCTTT